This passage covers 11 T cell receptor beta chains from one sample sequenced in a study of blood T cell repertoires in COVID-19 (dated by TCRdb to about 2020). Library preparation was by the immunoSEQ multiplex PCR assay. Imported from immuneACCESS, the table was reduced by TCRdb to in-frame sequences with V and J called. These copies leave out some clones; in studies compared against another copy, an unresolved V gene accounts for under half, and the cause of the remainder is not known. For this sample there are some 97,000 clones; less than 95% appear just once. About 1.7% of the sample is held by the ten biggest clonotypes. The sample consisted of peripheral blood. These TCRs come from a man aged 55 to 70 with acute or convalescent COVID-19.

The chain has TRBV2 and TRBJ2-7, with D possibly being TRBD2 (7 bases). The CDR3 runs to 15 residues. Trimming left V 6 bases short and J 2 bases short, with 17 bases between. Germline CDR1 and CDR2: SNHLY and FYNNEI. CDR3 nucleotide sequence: TGTGCCAGCAGACCCGGGGGGCAACCAACCTACGAGCAGTACTTC. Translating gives CASRPGGQPTYEQYF.

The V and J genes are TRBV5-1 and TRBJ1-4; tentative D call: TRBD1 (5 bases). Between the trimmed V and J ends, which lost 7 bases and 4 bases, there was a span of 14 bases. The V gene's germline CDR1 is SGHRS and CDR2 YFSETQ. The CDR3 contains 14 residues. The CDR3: CASAEGSGNEKLFF. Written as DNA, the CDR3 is TGCGCCAGCGCGGAGGGGTCGGGTAATGAAAAACTGTTTTTT. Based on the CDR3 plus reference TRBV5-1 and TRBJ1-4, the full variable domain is KAGVTQTPRYLIKTRGQQVTLSCSPISGHRSVSWYQQTPGQGLQFLFEYFSETQRNKGNFPGRFSGRQFSNSRSEMNVSTLELGDSALYLCASAEGSGNEKLFFGSGTQLSVL.

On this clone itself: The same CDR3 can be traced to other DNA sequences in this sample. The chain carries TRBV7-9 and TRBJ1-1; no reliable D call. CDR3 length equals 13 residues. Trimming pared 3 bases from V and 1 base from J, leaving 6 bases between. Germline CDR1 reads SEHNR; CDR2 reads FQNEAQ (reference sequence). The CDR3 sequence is CASSFSGNTEAFF. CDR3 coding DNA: TGTGCCAGCAGCTTTAGTGGGAACACTGAAGCTTTCTTT.

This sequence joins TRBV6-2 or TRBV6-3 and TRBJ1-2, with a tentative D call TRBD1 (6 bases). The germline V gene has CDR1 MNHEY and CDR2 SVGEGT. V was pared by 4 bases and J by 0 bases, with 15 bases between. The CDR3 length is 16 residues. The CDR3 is CASSSRTDPTNYGYTF. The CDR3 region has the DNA TGTGCCAGCAGTTCCCGGACAGACCCAACTAACTATGGCTACACCTTC.

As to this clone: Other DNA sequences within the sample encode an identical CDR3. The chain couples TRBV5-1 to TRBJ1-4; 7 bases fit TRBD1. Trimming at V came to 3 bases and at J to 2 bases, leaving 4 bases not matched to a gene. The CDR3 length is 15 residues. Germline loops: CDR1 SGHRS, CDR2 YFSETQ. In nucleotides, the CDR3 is TGCGCCAGCAGCTCAGGACAGGCCACTAATGAAAAACTGTTTTTT. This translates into CASSSGQATNEKLFF.

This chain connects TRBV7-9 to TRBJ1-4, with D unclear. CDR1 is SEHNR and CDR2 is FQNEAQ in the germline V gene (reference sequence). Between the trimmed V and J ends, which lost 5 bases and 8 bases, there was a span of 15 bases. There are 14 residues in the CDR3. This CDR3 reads CASSLIAQGEKLFF. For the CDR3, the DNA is TGTGCCAGCAGCCTTATAGCTCAAGGCGAAAAACTGTTTTTT.

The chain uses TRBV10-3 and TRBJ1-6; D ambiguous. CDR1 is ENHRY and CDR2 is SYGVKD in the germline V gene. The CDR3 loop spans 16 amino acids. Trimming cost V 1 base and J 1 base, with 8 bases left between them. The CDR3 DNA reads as TGTGCCATCAGTGAGTTGAGTGGTTCCTATAATTCACCCCTCCACTTT. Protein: CAISELSGSYNSPLHF.

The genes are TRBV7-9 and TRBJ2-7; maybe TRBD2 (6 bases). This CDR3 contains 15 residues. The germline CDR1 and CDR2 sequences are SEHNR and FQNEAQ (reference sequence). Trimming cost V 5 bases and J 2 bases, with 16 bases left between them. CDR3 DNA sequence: TGTGCCAGCAGCAAGGAGGGGACGACCCCCTACGAGCAGTACTTC. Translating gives CASSKEGTTPYEQYF. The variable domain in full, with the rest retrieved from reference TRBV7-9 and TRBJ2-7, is DTGVSQNPRHKITKRGQNVTFRCDPISEHNRLYWYRQTLGQGPEFLTYFQNEAQLEKSRLLSDRFSAERPKGSFSTLEIQRTEQGDSAMYLCASSKEGTTPYEQYFGPGTRLTVT.

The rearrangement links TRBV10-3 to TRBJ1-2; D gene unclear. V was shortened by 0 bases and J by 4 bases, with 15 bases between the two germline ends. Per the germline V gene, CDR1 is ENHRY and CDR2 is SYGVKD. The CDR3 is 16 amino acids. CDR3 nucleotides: TGTGCCATCAGTGAGTCGTCGGGAGAAATTGGCTATGGCTACACCTTC. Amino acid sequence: CAISESSGEIGYGYTF.

The CDR3 region is CASSLLGWGVNTEAFF. The CDR3 DNA reads TGTGCCAGCAGTTTGCTCGGCTGGGGGGTGAACACTGAAGCTTTCTTT. The chain uses TRBV28 and TRBJ1-1, with D possibly TRBD1 on 5 matching bases. The CDR3 loop spans 16 amino acids. The ends were cut back, 3 bases at V and 0 bases at J, with 14 bases in the middle. Looked up from germline, CDR1 is MDHEN and CDR2 is SYDVKM.

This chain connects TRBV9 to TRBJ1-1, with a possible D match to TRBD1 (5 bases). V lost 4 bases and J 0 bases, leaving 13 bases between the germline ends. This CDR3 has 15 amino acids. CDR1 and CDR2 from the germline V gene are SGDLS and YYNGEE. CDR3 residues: CASSQSRVMNTEAFF. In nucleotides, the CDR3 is TGTGCCAGCAGCCAGAGCAGGGTAATGAACACTGAAGCTTTCTTT. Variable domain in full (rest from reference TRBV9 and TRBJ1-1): DSGVTQTPKHLITATGQRVTLRCSPRSGDLSVYWYQQSLDQGLQFLIQYYNGEERAKGNILERFSAQQFPDLHSELNLSSLELGDSALYFCASSQSRVMNTEAFFGQGTRLTVV.